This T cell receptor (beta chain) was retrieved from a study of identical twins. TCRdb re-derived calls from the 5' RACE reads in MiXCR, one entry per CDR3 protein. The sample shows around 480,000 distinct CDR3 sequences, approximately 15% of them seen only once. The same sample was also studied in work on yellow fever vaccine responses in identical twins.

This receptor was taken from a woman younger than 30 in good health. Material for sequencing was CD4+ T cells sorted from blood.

CDR3 in amino acids: CASSWGQGQDTQYF. CDR3 nucleotide sequence: TGTGCCAGCAGCTGGGGACAGGGTCAAGATACGCAGTATTTT. The chain uses TRBV7-3 and TRBJ2-3; 9 bases agree with TRBD1. Germline values: CDR1 SGHTA, CDR2 FQGTGA. The ends lost 4 bases at V and 5 bases at J; junction bases unmatched: 4. The CDR3 is 14 amino acids. The complete variable domain, with remaining parts taken from reference TRBV7-3 and TRBJ2-3, reads GAGVSQTPSNKVTEKGKYVELRCDPISGHTALYWYRQSLGQGPEFLIYFQGTGAADDSGLPNDRFFAVRPEGSVSTLKIQRTERGDSAVYLCASSWGQGQDTQYFGPGTRLTVL.